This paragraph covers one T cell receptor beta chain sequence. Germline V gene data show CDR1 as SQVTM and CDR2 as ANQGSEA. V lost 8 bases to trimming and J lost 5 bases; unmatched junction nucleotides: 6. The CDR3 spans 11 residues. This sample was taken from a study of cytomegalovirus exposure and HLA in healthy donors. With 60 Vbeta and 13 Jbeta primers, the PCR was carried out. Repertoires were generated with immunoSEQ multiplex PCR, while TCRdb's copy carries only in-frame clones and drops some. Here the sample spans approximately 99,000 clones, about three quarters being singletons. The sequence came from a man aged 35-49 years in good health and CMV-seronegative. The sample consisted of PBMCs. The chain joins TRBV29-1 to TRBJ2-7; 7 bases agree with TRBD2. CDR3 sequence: CSFLGGNEQYF. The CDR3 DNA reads TGCAGCTTCCTGGGGGGGAACGAGCAGTACTTC.